The 9 T cell receptor beta chains listed next were all sequenced from one sample in a study of beta chain features in type 1 diabetes listed by TCRdb under 2018. Receptor libraries were prepared by the immunoSEQ multiplex PCR assay. The entire amount of isolated RNA was reverse transcribed using the High Capacity cDNA Reverse Transcription Kit, so the sequenced TCRB transcripts were expressed ones. TCRdb mirrors the immuneACCESS table, restricted to in-frame sequences. Some clones are absent from its copies; in checked studies, under half trace to an unresolved V gene, and the reason for the others is unknown. This sample has around 200,000 clones in its table, and 13% of those were observed once. The top ten clonotypes cover 0.6% to 0.8% of the sample. Material: central memory CD4+ T cells from blood. These receptors were collected from a woman aged 18-29 years in good health.

The gene calls are TRBV4-2 and TRBJ1-2, with D hard to call. CDR3 length: 14 amino acids. Trimming stripped 1 base from V and 4 bases from J, with 10 bases between. Per the germline V gene, CDR1 is LGHNA and CDR2 is YNFKEQ. The CDR3 bases are TGTGCCAGCAGCCAAGTAACAGACACCTATGGCTACACCTTC. Translated: CASSQVTDTYGYTF.

This clone was detected a few times. The rearrangement joins TRBV7-9 to TRBJ1-5; 9 bases fit TRBD1. Germline CDR1 and CDR2: SEHNR and FQNEAQ (reference sequence). The V segment lost 5 bases and the J segment 1 base; nucleotides outside the gene matches: 3. This CDR3 is built from 15 residues. The CDR3 nucleotides are TGTGCCAGCAGCCCACAGGGGGCGAGCAATCAGCCCCAGCATTTT. This sequence encodes CASSPQGASNQPQHF.

The chain employs TRBV9 and TRBJ2-7; 13 bases fit TRBD2. Germline CDR1 and CDR2: SGDLS and YYNGEE. With V trimmed by 4 bases and J by 6 bases, 10 bases remained unmatched. There are 16 residues in the CDR3. The DNA of the CDR3 is TGTGCCAGCAGCTACTTACTAGCGGGAGGGCCCACCGAGCAGTACTTC. This gives the protein CASSYLLAGGPTEQYF.

The rearrangement joins TRBV9 to TRBJ2-2, with 8 bases aligning to TRBD1. The trim removed 4 bases at V and 4 bases at J, leaving 6 bases unmatched. Per the germline V gene, CDR1 is SGDLS and CDR2 is YYNGEE. This CDR3 is 15 amino acids long. CDR3 nucleotide sequence: TGTGCCAGCAGCTCCCGGACAGGGAGCACCGGGGAGCTGTTTTTT. Translation gives CASSSRTGSTGELFF.

The sample holds many counts of this clone. The V gene is TRBV29-1, the J gene TRBJ2-3; tentatively, D is TRBD2 (6 bases). The CDR3 length is 13 residues. The V gene lost 1 base and the J gene lost 6 bases, with 11 bases spanning the gap. Germline V gene data show CDR1 as SQVTM and CDR2 as ANQGSEA. For the CDR3, the DNA is TGCAGCGTTGAAGCGACTAGACAGGATACGCAGTATTTT. Its protein is CSVEATRQDTQYF.

This clone was seen more than once but under ten times. The J gene is TRBJ2-1, the V gene TRBV5-1; 12 bases match TRBD2. CDR3 length: 15 residues. CDR1 SGHRS and CDR2 YFSETQ come from the germline V gene. V dropped 4 bases and J dropped 7; count of bases not matched to a gene: 6. The CDR3 sequence is CASSLRTSGNNEQFF. The CDR3, as DNA: TGCGCCAGCAGCCTACGGACTAGCGGGAATAATGAGCAGTTCTTC.

Only a few counts were recorded for this clone. The sample contains more than one DNA sequence encoding this CDR3. CDR3 region: CASSVSSFSYEQYF. The CDR3 nucleotides are TGTGCCAGCAGCGTTTCCTCTTTCTCCTACGAGCAGTACTTC. V and J are TRBV9 and TRBJ2-7; D gene uncertain. Trimming shortened V by 2 bases and J by 0 bases, and 9 bases separated the two germline ends. CDR1 SGDLS and CDR2 YYNGEE come from the germline V gene. CDR3 length: 14 residues.

This clone was counted a few times. The chain recombines TRBV5-1 with TRBJ1-1; no clear D. Germline V lookup: CDR1 SGHRS, CDR2 YFSETQ. The CDR3 sequence is 16 residues long. V lost 2 bases, J lost 1 base, and 15 bases lay in between. CDR3 loop: CASSFEGGRRNTEAFF. In nucleotides, the CDR3 is TGCGCCAGCAGCTTCGAGGGAGGGAGAAGGAACACTGAAGCTTTCTTT.

This clone was observed a handful of times. V gene TRBV10-3 combines with J gene TRBJ2-1; 7 nucleotides agree with TRBD1. V lost 11 bases and J lost 2; bases outside the gene matches: 18. This CDR3 has 17 amino acids. Per the germline V gene, CDR1 is ENHRY and CDR2 is SYGVKD. This CDR3 reads CASKAQMDRIPYNEQFF. The CDR3 coding sequence is TGTGCCTCTAAAGCCCAAATGGACAGGATTCCCTACAATGAGCAGTTCTTC.